This TCR beta chain derives from a study of T cell clonotyping in hematopoietic cell transplantation. Regarding the study as a whole: Cells were unsorted, so CD4 and CD8 contributions were not separated. Higher Inverse Simpson Index values in graft donor and pretransplant recipient predicted broader posttransplant TCR diversity.

The method was immunoSEQ multiplex PCR; TCRdb's version includes in-frame clones alone and lacks a portion of them. The sample shows approximately 15,000 clones, more than 75% of them seen only once. Germline V gives CDR1 MNHEY, CDR2 SMNVEV (reference sequence). This CDR3 is 15 amino acids long. Trimming pared 9 bases from V and 1 base from J, leaving 19 bases between. Notes on this clone: No antigen is known for it.

The rearrangement uses TRBV27 and TRBJ2-7; D assignment may be TRBD1 or TRBD2 (6 bases each). The sample here was PBMCs, taken 100 days after allogeneic stem cell transplant. This TCR was recovered from a male patient aged 55-69 years who had an allogeneic stem cell transplant from a related donor, so the T cells may come from the graft donor. Some clones in this sample may be carry-over from other donors' samples. This CDR3 is CASVKGGHGSYEQYF. CDR3 nucleotides: TGTGCCAGTGTCAAGGGGGGACATGGTTCCTACGAGCAGTACTTC.